The 11 T cell receptor beta chains below come from one sample, sequenced in a study of blood T cell repertoires in COVID-19. TCRdb's table, derived via immunoSEQ multiplex PCR, lists solely in-frame clones and lacks some. The data show around 150,000 clones, 84% seen once. The specimen sequenced was peripheral blood. These receptor sequences come from a human donor in a cohort sampled during active COVID-19.

The V gene is TRBV3-1 (or the pseudogene TRBV3-2), the J gene TRBJ2-1, with D tentatively TRBD2 (6 bases). The V and J ends lost 2 bases and 7 bases respectively, with 6 bases between them. The CDR3 is 12 residues long. Germline V gene lookup returns CDR1 LGHDT and CDR2 YNNKEL (reference sequence). The CDR3, as DNA: TGTGCCAGCAGCCAACGGGGGAATGAGCAGTTCTTC. Translating it yields CASSQRGNEQFF.

V gene TRBV3-1 (or the pseudogene TRBV3-2) combines with J gene TRBJ1-5; D perhaps matches TRBD1 (5 bases). Germline CDR1 reads LGHDT; CDR2 reads YNNKEL (reference sequence). The V and J ends lost 6 bases and 2 bases respectively, with 11 bases between them. The CDR3 is made up of 14 amino acids. DNA of the CDR3: TGTGCCAGCAGGGCAGGGACTGGCAATCAGCCCCAGCATTTT. This gives the protein CASRAGTGNQPQHF.

V and J are TRBV5-4 and TRBJ1-1; a weak D match, TRBD1 (5 bases). V lost 2 bases and J 3 bases, leaving 20 bases between the germline ends. Per germline, CDR1 SGHNT and CDR2 YYREEE (reference sequence). CDR3 size: 17 residues. The DNA for the CDR3 is TGTGCCAGCAGCTTTCCGGCGGGGCCAGGGCTGTACACTGAAGCTTTCTTT. Translated, it gives CASSFPAGPGLYTEAFF.

This chain uses TRBV6-1 with TRBJ1-4; no clear D gene. From germline, CDR1 is MNHNS and CDR2 SASEGT. Trimming left V 3 bases short and J 5 bases short, with 13 bases between. The CDR3 contains 15 residues. The chain's CDR3 is CASSDGFGRNEKLFF. CDR3 bases: TGTGCCAGCAGTGACGGGTTCGGTAGGAATGAAAAACTGTTTTTT.

This clone was counted once. V is TRBV6-2 or TRBV6-3 and J is TRBJ2-3; D possibly corresponds to TRBD1 (6 bases). Trimming left V 5 bases short and J 4 bases short, with 13 bases between. The CDR3 has 14 amino acids. The germline gives CDR1 MNHEY, CDR2 SVGEGT. This CDR3 is CASSRTDGPDTQYF. Written as DNA, the CDR3 is TGTGCCAGCAGTAGGACAGATGGTCCAGATACGCAGTATTTT.

The chain employs TRBV6-9 and TRBJ2-7, with D unresolved. Germline V gives CDR1 MNHGY, CDR2 SVAAGI. There are 14 residues in the CDR3. The V and J ends lost 1 base and 1 base respectively, with 8 bases between them. CDR3 nucleotide sequence: TGTGCCAGCAGTTATTACAGATTTTCCTACGAGCAGTACTTC. Translation: CASSYYRFSYEQYF.

This clone came up many times. The CDR3 here is CASSSPTGGPSNTGELFF. The CDR3 coding sequence is TGTGCCAGCAGCTCCCCGACAGGGGGCCCCTCGAACACCGGGGAGCTGTTTTTT. The rearrangement joins TRBV5-4 to TRBJ2-2; TRBD1 matches at 10 bases. J gave up 0 bases and V 3 bases, and 8 bases lay outside the gene matches. The CDR3 is made up of 18 amino acids. Per the germline V gene, CDR1 is SGHNT and CDR2 is YYREEE (reference sequence).

In DNA form, the CDR3 reads TGTGCCATCAGTAACGGGGGGGCCGGGGATACGCAGTATTTT. The encoded protein is CAISNGGAGDTQYF. The chain recombines TRBV10-3 with TRBJ2-3; the match to TRBD2 covers 8 bases. CDR1 ENHRY and CDR2 SYGVKD come from the germline V gene. The CDR3 length is 14 residues. The V gene end was trimmed by 5 bases and the J gene end by 6 bases; junction bases not matched to a gene: 7.

The chain links TRBV6-5 to TRBJ1-1, with no clear D. This CDR3 spans 13 amino acids. The V end lost 0 bases, the J end lost 9 bases, and 11 bases lay between the germline ends. CDR1 is MNHEY, CDR2 SVGAGI, per germline. This CDR3 is CASSYSAETQAFF. The CDR3 DNA follows: TGTGCCAGCAGTTACTCGGCGGAGACCCAAGCTTTCTTT.

The chain employs TRBV6-1 and TRBJ1-5, with 10 positions matching TRBD1. V trimming: 7 bases; J trimming: 5 bases; junction bases outside the gene matches: 5. The CDR3 covers 14 residues. Germline V gene sequence: CDR1 MNHNS, CDR2 SASEGT. CDR3 protein: CASNRQGAYQPQHF. CDR3 nucleotides: TGTGCCAGCAATCGACAGGGGGCGTATCAGCCCCAGCATTTT.

The chain joins TRBV5-1 to TRBJ1-3, with TRBD1 matching 7 bases. CDR1 is SGHRS, CDR2 YFSETQ, per germline. V was pared by 3 bases and J by 0 bases, with 6 bases of the junction left unmatched. The CDR3 is 16 amino acids. CDR3 in amino acids: CASSSTGDLSGNTIYF. DNA for the CDR3: TGCGCCAGCAGCTCCACAGGGGACCTCTCTGGAAACACCATATATTTT.